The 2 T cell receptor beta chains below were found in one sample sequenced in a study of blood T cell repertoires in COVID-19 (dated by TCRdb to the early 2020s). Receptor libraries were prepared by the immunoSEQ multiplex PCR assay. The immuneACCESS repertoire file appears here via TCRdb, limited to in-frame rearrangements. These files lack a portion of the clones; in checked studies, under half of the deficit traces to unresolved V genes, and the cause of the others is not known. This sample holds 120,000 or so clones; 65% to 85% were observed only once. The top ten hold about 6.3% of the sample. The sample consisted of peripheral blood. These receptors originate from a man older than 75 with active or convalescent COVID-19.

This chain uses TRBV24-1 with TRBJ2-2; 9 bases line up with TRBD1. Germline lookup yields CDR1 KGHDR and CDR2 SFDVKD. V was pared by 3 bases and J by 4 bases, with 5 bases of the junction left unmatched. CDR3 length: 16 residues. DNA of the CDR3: TGTGCCACCAGTGATGCCGGGACAGGGTCCACCGGGGAGCTGTTTTTT. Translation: CATSDAGTGSTGELFF.

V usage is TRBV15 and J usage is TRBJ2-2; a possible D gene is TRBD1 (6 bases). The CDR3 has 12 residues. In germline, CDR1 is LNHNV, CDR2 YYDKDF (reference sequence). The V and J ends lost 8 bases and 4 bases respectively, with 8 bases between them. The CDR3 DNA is TGTGCCACCGGACAGACCACCGGGGAGCTGTTTTTT. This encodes CATGQTTGELFF.